Below, one T cell receptor (beta chain) is given with its context. These data belong to a study of cytomegalovirus exposure and HLA in healthy donors. PCR amplification relied on 60 Vbeta primers (plus 13 Jbeta primers). Assay: immunoSEQ multiplex PCR; the TCRdb copy retains only in-frame clones and omits some. The sample table includes more than 75,000 clones. This CDR3 contains 14 residues. The trim removed 5 bases at V and 6 bases at J, leaving 8 bases unmatched. Germline V CDR1 and CDR2: MGHRA, YSYEKL. The chain recombines TRBV4-1 with TRBJ2-5, with 8 nucleotides matching TRBD2. This clonotype originated in a man aged 45 to 65 in good health and CMV-seropositive. Sequencing input: PBMCs. CDR3 nucleotides: TGCGCCAGCAGCGTTCCGGGGGGGCGGCAGACCCAGTACTTC. This gives the protein CASSVPGGRQTQYF.